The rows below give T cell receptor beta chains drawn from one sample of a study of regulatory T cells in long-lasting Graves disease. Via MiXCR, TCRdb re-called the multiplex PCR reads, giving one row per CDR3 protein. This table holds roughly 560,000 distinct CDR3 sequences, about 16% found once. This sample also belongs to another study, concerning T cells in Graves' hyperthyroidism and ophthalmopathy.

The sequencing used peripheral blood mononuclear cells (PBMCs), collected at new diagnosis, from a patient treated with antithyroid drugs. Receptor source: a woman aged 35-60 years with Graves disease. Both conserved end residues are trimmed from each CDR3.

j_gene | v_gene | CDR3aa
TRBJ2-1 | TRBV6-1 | ASSPGLADPSYNEQF
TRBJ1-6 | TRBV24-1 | ATSDRTGIYNSPLH
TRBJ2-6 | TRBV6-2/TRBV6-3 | ASHRAEAGANVLT
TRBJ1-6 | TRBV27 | AILPSDSPLH
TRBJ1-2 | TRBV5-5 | ASYTGVVGGYT
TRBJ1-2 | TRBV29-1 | SGFRGDGYT
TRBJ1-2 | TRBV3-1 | ASSQDRYNYGYT
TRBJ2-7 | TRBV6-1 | ASKAGARYEQY
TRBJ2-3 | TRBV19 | ASSSQDRHTDTQY
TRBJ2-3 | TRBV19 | ASSIYRGGLADTQY
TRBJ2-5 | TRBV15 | ATSRSGTGGLETQY
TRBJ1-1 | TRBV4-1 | ASSQGRGEGTEAF
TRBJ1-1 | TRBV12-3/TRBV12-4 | ASSRLGQTEAF
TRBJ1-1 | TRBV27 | ASSSLPGHTEAF
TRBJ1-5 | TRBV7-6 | ASSSGTGGAQPQH
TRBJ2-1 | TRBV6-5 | ASSYSIPGGNEQF
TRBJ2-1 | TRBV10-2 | ASKRGLAGGNNEQF
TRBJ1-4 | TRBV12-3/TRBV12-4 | ASSPSGTELATNEKLF
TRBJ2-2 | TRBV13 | ASSRRRPPFALNTGELF
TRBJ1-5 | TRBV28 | ASSLGGQVQTPQH
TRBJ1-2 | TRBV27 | ASRTGPYGYT
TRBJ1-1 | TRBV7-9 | ASSMPPGGLNTEAF
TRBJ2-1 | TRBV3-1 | ASSHPGPFNEQF
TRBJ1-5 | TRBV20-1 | SPKISSNQPQH
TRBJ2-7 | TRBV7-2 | ASSSVLGAYEQY
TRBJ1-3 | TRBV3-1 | ASSPHPRPNSGNTIY
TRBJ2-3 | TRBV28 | ASSSLAGAHTDTQY
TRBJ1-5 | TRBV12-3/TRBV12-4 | ASSLGGTGGNQPQH
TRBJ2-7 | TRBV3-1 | ASSQVGTAFYEQY
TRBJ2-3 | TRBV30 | AWSASDTQY
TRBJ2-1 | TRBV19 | ASSGLAAGTEQF
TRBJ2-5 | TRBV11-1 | ASSLSIAASPRETQY
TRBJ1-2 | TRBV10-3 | AISGEYGYT
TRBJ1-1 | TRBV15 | ATSRQKREAF